A single sample is the source of the 10 T cell receptor beta chains below, sequenced in a study of blood T cells in healthy people across ages. A second PCR, run for roughly 7 to 11 cycles, used a sample-barcoded 5' primer plus a J-beta primer mix. TCRdb reanalysed the 5' RACE reads using MiXCR and keeps one entry per CDR3 protein. The sample records 800,000 or so distinct CDR3 sequences, 25% being singletons. These data also formed part of another study, on T cells of mothers and their children.

Sample: blood. The receptors were gathered from a boy aged 5-17 years in good health.

This clonotype was counted at least ten times. This chain uses TRBV12-3 or TRBV12-4 with TRBJ1-4; weak D call: TRBD1 (5 bases). V gave up 5 bases and J gave up 8 bases, with 21 bases separating them. CDR3 length: 16 residues. The CDR3 DNA is TGTGCCAGCAGTACGCTCAGGGACCGGGGACGGGAAAAACTGTTTTTT. Translating it yields CASSTLRDRGREKLFF.

This clonotype was recorded a few times. The chain joins TRBV9 to TRBJ1-4; a possible D gene is TRBD1 (5 bases). V was shortened by 0 bases and J by 0 bases, with 9 bases between the two germline ends. CDR1 is SGDLS and CDR2 is YYNGEE in the germline V gene. CDR3 length equals 16 residues. CDR3 protein: CASSVGTTATNEKLFF. The CDR3 coding sequence is TGTGCCAGCAGCGTAGGGACAACTGCAACTAATGAAAAACTGTTTTTT. Full variable domain (rest looked up from reference TRBV9 and TRBJ1-4): DSGVTQTPKHLITATGQRVTLRCSPRSGDLSVYWYQQSLDQGLQFLIQYYNGEERAKGNILERFSAQQFPDLHSELNLSSLELGDSALYFCASSVGTTATNEKLFFGSGTQLSVL.

CDR3 DNA sequence: TGTGCCAGCAGTGAAAGCGTCGAATACACCGGGGAGCTGTTTTTT. Encoded protein: CASSESVEYTGELFF. The chain links TRBV6-4 to TRBJ2-2; D gene unclear. CDR1 and CDR2 from the germline V gene are MRHNA and SNTAGT. The CDR3 has 15 residues. The germline V and J ends were trimmed by 3 bases and 3 bases, with 11 bases remaining between them.

The chain couples TRBV10-3 to TRBJ2-5; D is unresolved. The DNA end is more similar to TRBJ2-1, so the J call may be wrong. The CDR3 has 13 amino acids. CDR1 is ENHRY, CDR2 SYGVKD, per germline. CDR3 amino acids: CAIGAVSYNEQFF. CDR3 coding DNA: TGTGCCATCGGCGCGGTCTCCTACAATGAGCAGTTCTTC.

This clonotype was counted ten times or more. V usage is TRBV6-5 and J usage is TRBJ1-4, with D maybe TRBD1 (5 bases). The V and J ends lost 2 bases and 6 bases respectively, with 10 bases between them. CDR1 and CDR2 from the germline V gene are MNHEY and SVGAGI. CDR3 length: 14 amino acids. DNA for the CDR3: TGTGCCAGCAGTTACGTTGGGGCCCATGAAAAACTGTTTTTT. Its protein product is CASSYVGAHEKLFF.

This clonotype was detected only a few times. The chain has TRBV20-1 and TRBJ2-5; 11 bases line up with TRBD2. This CDR3 is built from 15 residues. Germline assignment: CDR1 DFQATT and CDR2 SNEGSKA (reference sequence). V was pared by 3 bases and J by 2 bases, with 5 bases of the junction left unmatched. The CDR3 loop reads CSASDRLAGQETQYF. In nucleotides, the CDR3 is TGCAGTGCTAGCGATAGACTAGCGGGACAAGAGACCCAGTACTTC.

This clonotype was recorded at least ten times. V gene TRBV3-1 combines with J gene TRBJ2-5, with TRBD2 matching over 7 bases. The J call is uncertain, as TRBJ2-1 better fits the DNA end. Germline V gives CDR1 LGHDT, CDR2 YNNKEL (reference sequence). The CDR3 length is 15 residues. The CDR3 DNA follows: TGTGCCAGCAGCCGAATAGCGGGCGCCTACAATGAGCAGTTCTTC. Its translation is CASSRIAGAYNEQFF.

The J gene is TRBJ1-2, the V gene TRBV6-5; D possibly corresponds to TRBD1 (6 bases). With 6 bases removed from V and 6 bases from J, the gap between germline ends came to 14 bases. The CDR3 contains 13 residues. Germline V CDR1 and CDR2: MNHEY, SVGAGI. This CDR3 is CASSWTEYNGYTF. CDR3 sequence (DNA): TGTGCCAGCAGCTGGACAGAGTATAATGGCTACACCTTC.

This clonotype came up a few times. The gene calls are TRBV30 and TRBJ1-5; no clear D. Trimming left V 0 bases short and J 0 bases short, with 6 bases between. There are 14 residues in the CDR3. The germline CDR1 and CDR2 sequences are GTSNPN and SVGIG (reference sequence). This CDR3 reads CAWSVEDSNQPQHF. The DNA of the CDR3 is TGTGCCTGGAGTGTAGAGGATAGCAATCAGCCCCAGCATTTT.

This clonotype was counted only a few times. The rearrangement uses TRBV3-1 and TRBJ2-5; TRBD2 matches 8 bases. CDR3 length: 15 amino acids. After removal of 3 bases from V and 0 bases from J, the junction contained 3 bases not matched to a gene. The germline V gene has CDR1 LGHDT and CDR2 YNNKEL (reference sequence). This CDR3 is CASSHASGYQETQYF. The CDR3 DNA follows: TGTGCCAGCAGCCACGCTAGCGGGTACCAAGAGACCCAGTACTTC.